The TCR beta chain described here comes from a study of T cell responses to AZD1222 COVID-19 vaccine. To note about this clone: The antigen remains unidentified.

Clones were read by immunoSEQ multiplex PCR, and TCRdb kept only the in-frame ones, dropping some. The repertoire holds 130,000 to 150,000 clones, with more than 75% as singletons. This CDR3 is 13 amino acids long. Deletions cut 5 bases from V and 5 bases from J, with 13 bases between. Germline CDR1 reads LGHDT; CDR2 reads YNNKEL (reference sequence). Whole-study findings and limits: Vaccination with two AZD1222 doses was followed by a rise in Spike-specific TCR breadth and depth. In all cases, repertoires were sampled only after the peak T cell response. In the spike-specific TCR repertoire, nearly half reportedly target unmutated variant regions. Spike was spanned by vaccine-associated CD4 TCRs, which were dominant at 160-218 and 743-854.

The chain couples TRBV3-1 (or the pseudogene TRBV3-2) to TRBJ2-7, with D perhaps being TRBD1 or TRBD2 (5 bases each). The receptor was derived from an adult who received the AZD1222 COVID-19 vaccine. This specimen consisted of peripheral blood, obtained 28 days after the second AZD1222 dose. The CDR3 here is CASSYGEGNEQYF. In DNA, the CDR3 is TGTGCCAGCAGCTACGGAGAGGGGAACGAGCAGTACTTC.